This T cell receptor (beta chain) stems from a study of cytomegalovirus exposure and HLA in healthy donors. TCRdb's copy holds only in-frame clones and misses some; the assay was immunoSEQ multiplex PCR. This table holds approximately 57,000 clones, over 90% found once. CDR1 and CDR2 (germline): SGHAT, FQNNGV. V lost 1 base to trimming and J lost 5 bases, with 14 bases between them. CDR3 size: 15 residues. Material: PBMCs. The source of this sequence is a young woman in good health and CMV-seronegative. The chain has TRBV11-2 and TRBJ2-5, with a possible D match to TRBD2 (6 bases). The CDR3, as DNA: TGTGCCAGCAGCTTAGGGTTGTCGGGGGACGAGACCCAGTACTTC. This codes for CASSLGLSGDETQYF.